Following are 24 T cell receptor beta chains from one sample sequenced in a study of cytomegalovirus exposure and HLA in healthy donors. The study ran its PCR with 60 Vbeta and 13 Jbeta primers. Repertoires were generated with immunoSEQ multiplex PCR, while TCRdb's copy carries only in-frame clones and drops some. The data show around 130,000 clones, with 66% seen just once and over 1.5% held by the top ten. Sequencing was done on a sample of PBMCs. Source of these receptors: a young man in good health and CMV-seronegative.

This clone showed up just once. J is TRBJ2-7 and V is TRBV5-1; D remains unclear. V lost 1 base and J 2 bases, leaving 7 bases between the germline ends. CDR1 and CDR2 (germline): SGHRS, YFSETQ. This CDR3 spans 13 amino acids. The CDR3 DNA is TGCGCCAGCAGCTTGCGTCAGACCTACGAGCAGTACTTC. Encoded protein: CASSLRQTYEQYF.

The chain joins TRBV5-8 to TRBJ2-7; 10 nucleotides align to TRBD1. This CDR3 has 16 amino acids. After removal of 0 bases from V and 0 bases from J, the junction contained 3 bases not matched to a gene. Germline values: CDR1 SGHTS, CDR2 YDEGEE. CDR3 sequence (DNA): TGTGCCAGCAGCTTGGGCGGACAGGGGGTCTCCTACGAGCAGTACTTC. Translating gives CASSLGGQGVSYEQYF.

Of note for this clone: A read error may account for a junction end that differs from germline. This chain links TRBV5-1 with TRBJ1-2; a possible D gene is TRBD1 (6 bases). Per the germline V gene, CDR1 is SGHRS and CDR2 is YFSETQ. The CDR3 extends over 14 amino acids. DNA for the CDR3: TGCGCCAGCACTGAAGACAGGAATAACTATGGCTACCCCTTC. Its protein product is CASTEDRNNYGYPF.

The chain couples TRBV5-4 to TRBJ2-3; 9 bases fit TRBD2. Looked up from germline, CDR1 is SGHNT and CDR2 is YYREEE (reference sequence). The CDR3 covers 17 residues. The V and J ends lost 2 bases and 3 bases, in that order; junction bases with no gene match: 10. The CDR3 loop is CASSFPISGGRTDTQYF. The CDR3 DNA reads as TGTGCCAGCAGCTTCCCCATTAGCGGGGGAAGAACAGATACGCAGTATTTT. The entire variable domain, with the rest obtained from reference TRBV5-4 and TRBJ2-3, is as follows: ETGVTQSPTHLIKTRGQQVTLRCSSQSGHNTVSWYQQALGQGPQFIFQYYREEENGRGNFPPRFSGLQFPNYSSELNVNALELDDSALYLCASSFPISGGRTDTQYFGPGTRLTVL.

This clone was detected only a few times. At one end, the junction sequence differs from germline, possibly due to a read error. This rearrangement joins TRBV13 to TRBJ2-1, with D perhaps TRBD2 (5 bases). There are 12 residues in the CDR3. CDR1 PRHDT and CDR2 FYEKMQ come from the germline V gene (reference sequence). The CDR3 protein is CASSSLWTPQVF. The CDR3 DNA follows: TGTGCCAGCAGCTCTCTCTGGACTCCGCAGGTCTTC.

This chain uses TRBV7-6 with TRBJ1-1; tentatively, D is TRBD1 (5 bases). The CDR3 is 15 amino acids. With 1 base removed from V and 0 bases from J, the gap between germline ends came to 9 bases. Germline values: CDR1 SGHVS, CDR2 FNYEAQ. The CDR3 sequence: CASSLGPDMNTEAFF. Here the CDR3 DNA reads TGTGCCAGCAGCTTAGGCCCGGACATGAACACTGAAGCTTTCTTT.

The chain links TRBV7-6 to TRBJ2-1, with no clear D. The V gene's germline CDR1 is SGHVS and CDR2 FNYEAQ. V was pared by 1 base and J by 0 bases, with 7 bases between. This CDR3 spans 15 amino acids. DNA for the CDR3: TGTGCCAGCAGCTTAGAGGAGTCCTCCTACAATGAGCAGTTCTTC. Residues: CASSLEESSYNEQFF.

V is TRBV2 and J is TRBJ2-1; D call uncertain. The CDR3 contains 13 residues. With 8 bases removed from V and 6 bases from J, the gap between germline ends came to 14 bases. CDR1 and CDR2 from the germline V gene are SNHLY and FYNNEI. For the CDR3, the DNA is TGTGCCAGCTTTAGCTATCAACGCAATGAGCAGTTCTTC. This sequence encodes CASFSYQRNEQFF.

Only a few counts were recorded for this clone. The chain recombines TRBV4-1 with TRBJ2-2; no definite D call. V lost 7 bases and J 0 bases, leaving 3 bases between the germline ends. Germline-derived CDR1 and CDR2 are MGHRA and YSYEKL. The CDR3 spans 12 residues. This chain's CDR3 is CASTANTGELFF. CDR3 DNA: TGCGCCAGCACCGCGAACACCGGGGAGCTGTTTTTT.

J is TRBJ2-7 and V is TRBV7-8, with D possibly being TRBD1 (11 bases). Between the trimmed V and J ends, which lost 5 bases and 0 bases, there was a span of 29 bases. Germline-derived CDR1 and CDR2 are SGHVS and FQNEAQ. This CDR3 is built from 20 residues. The CDR3 DNA is TGTGCCAGCAGCCAGGACAGGGGGCTGAGAGCGGGGGGGCCCTCCTACGAGCAGTACTTC. It is translated as CASSQDRGLRAGGPSYEQYF.

For the CDR3, the DNA is TGCGCCAGCTCTCGGGGAGGGACAGGTGATGGCTACACCTTC. As protein: CASSRGGTGDGYTF. This chain uses TRBV4-1 with TRBJ1-2, with TRBD1 matching over 8 bases. The germline V gene has CDR1 MGHRA and CDR2 YSYEKL. This CDR3 region has 14 residues. V lost 8 bases, J lost 6 bases, and 11 bases stayed unmatched.

This clone appeared a single time. The chain joins TRBV28 to TRBJ2-2; perhaps TRBD2 as D (5 bases). Germline CDR1 reads MDHEN; CDR2 reads SYDVKM. V lost 9 bases and J lost 5, with 19 bases in between. CDR3 length: 15 amino acids. The CDR3 loop reads CASSSRPPGTGELFF. The CDR3 DNA is TGTGCCAGTTCCTCGAGGCCCCCGGGGACCGGGGAGCTGTTTTTT.

V and J are TRBV27 and TRBJ1-2; 8 positions match TRBD1. This CDR3 region has 14 residues. Germline-derived CDR1 and CDR2 are MNHEY and SMNVEV (reference sequence). J lost 5 bases, V lost 0 bases, and 2 bases had no gene match. For the CDR3, the DNA is TGTGCCAGCAGTTTATCTGGGACAGGTTATGGCTACACCTTC. Translated, it gives CASSLSGTGYGYTF.

This clone showed up just once. This chain links TRBV30 with TRBJ2-2, with 7 bases that match TRBD2. Germline V gene lookup returns CDR1 GTSNPN and CDR2 SVGIG (reference sequence). V lost 3 bases to trimming and J lost 2 bases; unmatched junction nucleotides: 9. This CDR3 region has 16 residues. The CDR3 spells CAWSSAGFKNTGELFF. DNA for the CDR3: TGTGCCTGGAGCTCAGCGGGATTCAAAAACACCGGGGAGCTGTTTTTT.

This clone was counted a few times. The chain uses TRBV29-1 and TRBJ1-2; tentatively, D is TRBD1 (6 bases). The CDR3 is 12 amino acids. Germline V gene sequence: CDR1 SQVTM, CDR2 ANQGSEA. Trimming shortened V by 3 bases and J by 6 bases, and 11 bases separated the two germline ends. The CDR3 here is CSVERQGHGYTF. The CDR3 bases are TGCAGCGTTGAGCGGCAGGGGCATGGCTACACCTTC.

This chain joins TRBV5-8 and TRBJ2-1, with 8 bases aligning to TRBD1. CDR1 and CDR2 (germline): SGHTS, YDEGEE. V dropped 4 bases and J dropped 0; count of bases not matched to a gene: 6. The CDR3 sequence is 16 residues long. The CDR3 region is CASSGWTGSSYNEQFF. CDR3 in DNA: TGTGCCAGCAGCGGTTGGACAGGGAGCTCCTACAATGAGCAGTTCTTC.

V gene TRBV28 combines with J gene TRBJ2-5, with 11 nucleotides matching TRBD2. The length of the CDR3 is 16 residues. Trimming took 6 bases from V and 5 from J; bases not matched to a gene: 11. Germline CDR1 and CDR2: MDHEN and SYDVKM. The CDR3 DNA reads as TGTGCCAGCAGCTTAGCGGGGGGGCCCAGAGGGGAGACCCAGTACTTC. It codes for CASSLAGGPRGETQYF.

V gene TRBV29-1 combines with J gene TRBJ2-3; 7 nucleotides agree with TRBD2. In germline, CDR1 is SQVTM, CDR2 ANQGSEA. J gave up 14 bases and V 3 bases, and 11 bases lay outside the gene matches. This CDR3 region has 12 residues. The CDR3 loop reads CSVEASGRRAYF. As DNA, the CDR3 is TGCAGCGTTGAGGCTAGCGGCAGAAGGGCGTATTTT.

The V and J genes are TRBV5-1 and TRBJ1-1; 11 bases are shared with TRBD1. V lost 7 bases to trimming and J lost 3 bases; unmatched junction nucleotides: 8. This CDR3 comprises 15 residues. Germline V lookup: CDR1 SGHRS, CDR2 YFSETQ. CDR3 loop: CASPDRGRVHTEAFF. In DNA, the CDR3 is TGCGCCAGCCCGGACAGGGGGCGAGTTCACACTGAAGCTTTCTTT.

The rearrangement joins TRBV9 to TRBJ1-2; D ambiguous. CDR1 SGDLS and CDR2 YYNGEE come from the germline V gene. There are 15 residues in the CDR3. V lost 0 bases and J lost 0, with 9 bases in between. CDR3: CASSVATRANYGYTF. The CDR3, as DNA: TGTGCCAGCAGCGTAGCTACTCGCGCTAACTATGGCTACACCTTC.

The chain carries TRBV10-2 and TRBJ1-1, with D unresolved. Germline values: CDR1 WSHSY, CDR2 SAAADI. The CDR3 is made up of 12 amino acids. The germline V and J ends were trimmed by 11 bases and 1 base, with 11 bases remaining between them. The CDR3 coding sequence is TGCGCCTCATCCTACTCGAACACTGAAGCTTTCTTT. Translating gives CASSYSNTEAFF.

The sample holds one count of this clone. The CDR3 sequence is CASSVTPRTSGGNEQFF. The CDR3 DNA sequence: TGTGCCAGCAGCGTTACCCCCCGGACTAGCGGGGGAAATGAGCAGTTCTTC. V is TRBV9 and J is TRBJ2-1, with 13 nucleotides matching TRBD2. Germline V gene lookup returns CDR1 SGDLS and CDR2 YYNGEE. The CDR3 covers 17 residues. V dropped 2 bases and J dropped 7; count of bases not matched to a gene: 9.

A few counts support this clone. V is TRBV6-6 and J is TRBJ2-7, with D possibly matching TRBD2 (6 bases). Germline V lookup: CDR1 MNHNY, CDR2 SVGAGI (reference sequence). The CDR3 totals 16 residues. Between the trimmed V and J ends, which lost 0 bases and 1 base, there was a span of 13 bases. Here the CDR3 reads CASSYSGTDDSYEQYF. The DNA of the CDR3 is TGTGCCAGCAGTTACTCCGGGACTGACGATTCCTACGAGCAGTACTTC.

V usage is TRBV10-2 and J usage is TRBJ2-3, with D perhaps TRBD2 (5 bases). This CDR3 region has 13 residues. Germline-derived CDR1 and CDR2 are WSHSY and SAAADI. The V end lost 8 bases, the J end lost 2 bases, and 11 bases lay between the germline ends. The CDR3 spells CASGLLLTDTQYF. CDR3 coding DNA: TGCGCCAGCGGACTTCTCCTCACAGATACGCAGTATTTT.